This TCR beta chain emerged from a study of blood T cells in healthy people across ages. To note about this clonotype: The antigen is not known.

Total RNA, at least 5.5 micrograms per sample, came from PBMCs. It was with a sample-barcoded 5' primer and a J-beta primer mix that a second PCR of roughly 7 to 12 cycles was run. TCRdb fed the 5' RACE reads into MiXCR, producing one record per CDR3 protein. The data hold 1,500,000 or so distinct CDR3 sequences, with almost 60% observed a single time. Study observations and caveats: From one million sequenced T cells, diversity estimates were lower bounds. Leaving the PBMCs unsorted stopped any conclusive comparison of naive versus antigen-experienced cells.

The TCR comes from a man between 18 and 29 years old in good health. Sequences were obtained from blood.

The CDR3 sequence is CSAGDRNTEAFF. As DNA, the CDR3 is TGCAGTGCTGGTGACAGGAACACTGAAGCTTTCTTT. The chain combines TRBV20-1 with TRBJ1-1; possibly TRBD1 for D (5 bases). Trimming left V 5 bases short and J 1 base short, with 8 bases between. Germline CDR1 reads DFQATT; CDR2 reads SNEGSKA (reference sequence). The CDR3 totals 12 residues.